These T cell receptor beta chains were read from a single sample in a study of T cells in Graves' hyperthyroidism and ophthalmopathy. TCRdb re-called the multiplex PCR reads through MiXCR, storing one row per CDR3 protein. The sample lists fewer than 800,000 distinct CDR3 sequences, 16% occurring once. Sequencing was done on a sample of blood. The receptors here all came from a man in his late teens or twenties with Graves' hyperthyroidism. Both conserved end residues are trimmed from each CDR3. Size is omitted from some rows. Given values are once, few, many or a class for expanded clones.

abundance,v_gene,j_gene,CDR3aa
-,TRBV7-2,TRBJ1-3,ASSGRRNSFSGNTIY
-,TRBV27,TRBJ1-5,ASSPDRGPYQNQPQH
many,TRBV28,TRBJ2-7,ASRRDTFYEQY
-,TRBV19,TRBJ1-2,ASSLWTGDGYGYT
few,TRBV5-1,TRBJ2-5,ASSPDRAQTQY
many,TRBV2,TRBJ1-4,ASIGGTGWEKLF
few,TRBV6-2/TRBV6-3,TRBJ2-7,ASSQLFYEQY
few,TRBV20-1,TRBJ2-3,SAREGLALETDTQY
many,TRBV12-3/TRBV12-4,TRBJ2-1,ASSLSESFSNEQF
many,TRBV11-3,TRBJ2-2,ASSPGHWDTGELF
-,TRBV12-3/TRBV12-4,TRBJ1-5,ASSWGWTAGQPQH
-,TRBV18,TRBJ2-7,ASSPLLASYEQY
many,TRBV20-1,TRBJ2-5,SAREAGWETQY
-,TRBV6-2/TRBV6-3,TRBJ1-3,ASSFRTGDLGNTIY
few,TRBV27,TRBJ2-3,ASSAPGLATDTQY
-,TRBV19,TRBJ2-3,ASSIGTGATDTQY
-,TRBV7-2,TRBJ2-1,ASSLTSVFYNEQF
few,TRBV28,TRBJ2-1,ASSTAGREYNEQF
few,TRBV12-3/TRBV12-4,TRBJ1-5,ASRSTGGGQPQH
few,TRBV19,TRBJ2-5,ASSSGLAGGLQETQY
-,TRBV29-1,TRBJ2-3,SVEDVRGRVGTDTQY
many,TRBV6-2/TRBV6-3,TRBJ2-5,ASSTDWGDIGTQY
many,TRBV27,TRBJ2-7,ASSWSQGHVEQY
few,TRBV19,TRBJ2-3,ASSISEMTDTQY
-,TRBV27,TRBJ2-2,ASRPANTGELF
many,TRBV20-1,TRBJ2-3,SASFSGEGPTDTQY
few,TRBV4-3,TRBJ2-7,ASSQVINRDEQY
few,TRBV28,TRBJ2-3,ASSLAGVRSDTQY
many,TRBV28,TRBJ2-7,ASTPRSLDYEQY